Listed here are 23 T cell receptor beta chains from one sample, sequenced in a study of T cell responses to AZD1222 COVID-19 vaccine listed by TCRdb under 2021. To prepare the library, the immunoSEQ multiplex PCR assay was applied. TCRdb carries this immuneACCESS record with in-frame sequences only. Its versions omit some clonotypes, under half of them owing to an unresolved V gene in the studies checked, with the rest unexplained. The sample table contains more than 80,000 clones; only one count was recorded for just over 85% of them. The ten most abundant clones make up about a tenth of the sample. The time point label corresponds to: baseline before first vaccination. Taken with the paper, the label for treatment or condition translates to: meningococcal conjugate vaccine given as trial control. The sample was peripheral blood, taken on day 0 of MenACWY control vaccination. The receptor set was obtained from an adult in good health.

This clone showed up just once. This chain joins TRBV4-1 and TRBJ1-5; possibly TRBD1 for D (6 bases). The CDR3 runs 16 residues. V was shortened by 0 bases and J by 2 bases, with 11 bases between the two germline ends. Germline V gene sequence: CDR1 MGHRA, CDR2 YSYEKL. The CDR3 here is CASSQDGRGGNQPQHF. The CDR3 nucleotides are TGCGCCAGCAGCCAAGATGGCAGGGGAGGCAATCAGCCCCAGCATTTT.

This sequence joins TRBV4-2 and TRBJ2-1; D possibly uses TRBD1 or TRBD2 (5 bases each). V dropped 4 bases and J dropped 2 bases, with 12 bases sitting between them. The CDR3 totals 15 residues. Germline lookup yields CDR1 LGHNA and CDR2 YNFKEQ. The CDR3 protein is CASSRDGKTYNEQFF. CDR3 nucleotides: TGTGCCAGCAGCCGGGACGGCAAGACCTACAATGAGCAGTTCTTC.

The chain uses TRBV7-2 and TRBJ2-7; 10 nucleotides line up with TRBD1. From germline, CDR1 is SGHTA and CDR2 FQGNSA. The ends lost 1 base at V and 4 bases at J; junction bases unmatched: 7. The CDR3 contains 16 residues. In DNA form, the CDR3 reads TGTGCCAGCAGCTTAGGGACAGGGGGTCGCATATACGAGCAGTACTTC. This translates into CASSLGTGGRIYEQYF.

To note about this clone: The sample contains more than one DNA sequence encoding this CDR3. The chain couples TRBV7-2 to TRBJ1-1; D may be TRBD1 (6 bases). V was pared by 5 bases and J by 0 bases, with 13 bases between. The CDR3 runs to 15 residues. Germline values: CDR1 SGHTA, CDR2 FQGNSA. This CDR3 is CASSPPDRLNTEAFF. The CDR3 DNA follows: TGTGCCAGCAGCCCACCAGACAGGTTGAACACTGAAGCTTTCTTT.

The chain has TRBV19 and TRBJ1-6; possible D gene TRBD1, 5 bases. The CDR3 totals 14 residues. Germline V gene data show CDR1 as LNHDA and CDR2 as SQIVND (reference sequence). V lost 7 bases, J lost 5 bases, and 12 bases lay in between. DNA of the CDR3: TGTGCCAGTATCGGGACGTTGGATAATTCACCCCTCCACTTT. Amino acid sequence: CASIGTLDNSPLHF.

The chain is built from TRBV19 and TRBJ2-7, with 9 bases lining up with TRBD1. V shed 6 bases, J shed 4 bases, and the junction held 4 bases outside the gene matches. Germline lookup yields CDR1 LNHDA and CDR2 SQIVND (reference sequence). The CDR3 loop spans 13 amino acids. CDR3 in DNA: TGTGCCAGTAGGAGGACAGGGGCGTACGAGCAGTACTTC. Encoded protein: CASRRTGAYEQYF.

V is TRBV7-9 and J is TRBJ1-2; D is ambiguous. The CDR3 runs 16 residues. With 2 bases removed from V and 4 bases from J, the gap between germline ends came to 17 bases. Germline V gene lookup returns CDR1 SEHNR and CDR2 FQNEAQ (reference sequence). This chain's CDR3 is CASSLWVAGSPYGYTF. The DNA of the CDR3 is TGTGCCAGCAGCTTATGGGTTGCGGGGTCCCCCTATGGCTACACCTTC.

This sequence joins TRBV12-5 and TRBJ1-5; D remains ambiguous. V dropped 0 bases and J dropped 2 bases, with 17 bases sitting between them. The CDR3 is 18 amino acids. Germline V gene sequence: CDR1 LGHNT, CDR2 FRNRAP. The CDR3 sequence is CASGLVQSSLTGNQPQHF. In nucleotides, the CDR3 is TGTGCTAGTGGTTTGGTACAAAGTTCTCTAACGGGCAATCAGCCCCAGCATTTT.

The chain recombines TRBV6-5 with TRBJ1-5; D is ambiguous. The germline V and J ends were trimmed by 0 bases and 4 bases, with 10 bases remaining between them. There are 15 residues in the CDR3. CDR1 is MNHEY, CDR2 SVGAGI, per germline. DNA for the CDR3: TGTGCCAGCAGTTACTCGAAAACGTCGAATCAGCCCCAGCATTTT. Amino acids: CASSYSKTSNQPQHF.

This chain joins TRBV2 and TRBJ1-2, with D unresolved. Per germline, CDR1 SNHLY and CDR2 FYNNEI. The CDR3 extends over 11 amino acids. V was clipped by 4 bases and J by 7 bases, with 7 bases between them. CDR3 bases: TGTGCCAGCAGTGCGACCCTTGGCTACACCTTC. Its translation: CASSATLGYTF. Combining the CDR3 with reference TRBV2 and TRBJ1-2 gives the whole variable domain EPEVTQTPSHQVTQMGQEVILRCVPISNHLYFYWYRQILGQKVEFLVSFYNNEISEKSEIFDDQFSVERPDGSNFTLKIRSTKLEDSAMYFCASSATLGYTFGSGTRLTVV.

This clone was seen only once. This chain connects TRBV27 to TRBJ1-2; the D gene is possibly TRBD1 (5 bases). The V end lost 2 bases, the J end lost 8 bases, and 18 bases lay between the germline ends. The CDR3 totals 15 residues. Germline loops: CDR1 MNHEY, CDR2 SMNVEV (reference sequence). CDR3 residues: CASSLNRRGSGGYTF. The CDR3 DNA sequence: TGTGCCAGCAGTTTAAATCGAAGGGGCTCTGGGGGCTACACCTTC.

This clone has only one observation. V usage is TRBV12-5 and J usage is TRBJ1-1, with D tentatively TRBD1 (5 bases). This CDR3 is 16 amino acids long. Germline loops: CDR1 LGHNT, CDR2 FRNRAP. V was trimmed by 2 bases and J by 1 base, leaving 14 bases between them. CDR3 nucleotides: TGTGCTAGTGGTTTGTACCCGGGGCAGGCGAACACTGAAGCTTTCTTT. This translates into CASGLYPGQANTEAFF.

V and J are TRBV7-8 and TRBJ1-5; D is unclear. The CDR3 sequence is 15 residues long. Germline loops: CDR1 SGHVS, CDR2 FQNEAQ. V was clipped by 4 bases and J by 0 bases, with 10 bases between them. The CDR3 region is CASSSSEHSNQPQHF. The CDR3 nucleotides are TGTGCCAGCAGCTCCTCTGAGCATAGCAATCAGCCCCAGCATTTT.

The gene calls are TRBV7-3 and TRBJ2-7, with 10 bases identical to TRBD2. Germline CDR1 SGHTA, CDR2 FQGTGA. After removal of 5 bases from V and 3 bases from J, the junction contained 4 bases not matched to a gene. This CDR3 has 14 residues. This CDR3 reads CASSPTSGVYEQYF. DNA for the CDR3: TGTGCCAGCAGCCCTACTAGCGGGGTCTACGAGCAGTACTTC.

The chain uses TRBV11-3 and TRBJ1-5; D might be TRBD1 (6 bases). CDR1 SGHNT and CDR2 YENEEA come from the germline V gene. Trimming cost V 9 bases and J 0 bases, with 9 bases left between them. The CDR3 has 13 residues. In DNA, the CDR3 is TGTGCCAGGGGAGGGGGTAGCAATCAGCCCCAGCATTTT. It yields the protein CARGGGSNQPQHF.

The chain is built from TRBV3-1 (or the pseudogene TRBV3-2) and TRBJ1-3; D is unresolved. From germline, CDR1 is LGHDT and CDR2 YNNKEL (reference sequence). The CDR3 runs 14 residues. Deletions cut 5 bases from V and 2 bases from J, with 10 bases between. The CDR3 DNA is TGTGCCAGCAGCACCGAAAGAACTGGAAACACCATATATTTT. Translating gives CASSTERTGNTIYF.

The chain carries TRBV15 and TRBJ1-2; 10 nucleotides line up with TRBD1. The CDR3 extends over 13 amino acids. Germline V gene data show CDR1 as LNHNV and CDR2 as YYDKDF (reference sequence). The V and J ends lost 3 bases and 6 bases, in that order; junction bases with no gene match: 1. CDR3 in DNA: TGTGCCACCAGCAGGGGGACAGGGGATGGCTACACCTTC. Protein: CATSRGTGDGYTF.

This clone was seen only once. The genes are TRBV12-5 and TRBJ2-7; TRBD1 might be the D (7 bases). Germline V gene data show CDR1 as LGHNT and CDR2 as FRNRAP. This CDR3 is built from 15 residues. Trimming pared 6 bases from V and 2 bases from J, leaving 17 bases between. The CDR3 spells CASGREGGPTYEQYF. The CDR3 coding sequence is TGTGCTAGTGGGCGGGAAGGGGGCCCAACCTACGAGCAGTACTTC.

The chain has TRBV5-5 and TRBJ1-4, with D tentatively TRBD1 (5 bases). Trimming pared 0 bases from V and 4 bases from J, leaving 7 bases between. CDR3 length: 14 residues. Germline V CDR1 and CDR2: SGHKS, YYEKEE (reference sequence). CDR3 amino acids: CASSLGGLNEKLFF. The CDR3 DNA is TGTGCCAGCAGCTTGGGGGGCCTTAATGAAAAACTGTTTTTT.

This rearrangement joins TRBV9 to TRBJ2-4; 9 bases match TRBD2. The CDR3 totals 14 residues. J gave up 8 bases and V 4 bases, and 7 bases lay outside the gene matches. From germline, CDR1 is SGDLS and CDR2 YYNGEE. In DNA, the CDR3 is TGTGCCAGCAGCCCGCGGGGGGGCGGGGACATTCAGTACTTC. Translating it yields CASSPRGGGDIQYF.

The CDR3: CASSLSRTQYF. The CDR3 DNA follows: TGTGCCAGCAGTTTATCTAGGACCCAGTACTTC. The chain uses TRBV28 and TRBJ2-5, with unresolved D. Per the germline V gene, CDR1 is MDHEN and CDR2 is SYDVKM. V lost 1 base and J 7 bases, leaving 4 bases between the germline ends. This CDR3 has 11 residues.

The chain joins TRBV9 to TRBJ1-4, with D maybe TRBD1 (6 bases). Germline loops: CDR1 SGDLS, CDR2 YYNGEE. The CDR3 has 15 residues. Deletions cut 3 bases from V and 2 bases from J, with 11 bases between. The CDR3 region is CASSALGGTNEKLFF. The DNA of the CDR3 is TGTGCCAGCAGCGCCCTAGGGGGGACTAATGAAAAACTGTTTTTT.

As DNA, the CDR3 is TGTGCCAGCAGCCCCAGGACAGGAAATGAAAAACTGTTTTTT. Translating it yields CASSPRTGNEKLFF. This rearrangement joins TRBV9 to TRBJ1-4, with 7 bases identical to TRBD1. Per the germline V gene, CDR1 is SGDLS and CDR2 is YYNGEE. This CDR3 region has 14 residues. The V gene end was trimmed by 4 bases and the J gene end by 5 bases; junction bases not matched to a gene: 5.